What follows describes a single T cell receptor beta chain. The antigen is unknown. The data were obtained in a study of T-cell memory formation after mild COVID-19. Across the study: Most TCR clusters belonged to a single donor. Study-level results: The study found balanced CD4/CD8 in clones contracting day 15 to 85 and a CD4+ lean in later expanders. Pre-infection memory harbored some responding clones, suggesting cross-reactive memory joined. CD4+ contracting clones were found mainly in CM and EM, and CD8+ ones in EMRA.

One entry per CDR3 protein results from TCRdb running MiXCR on the 5' RACE reads. The repertoire holds a few hundred thousand distinct CDR3 sequences, roughly 15% seen once, with about a fifth in the top ten. CDR1 and CDR2 from the germline V gene are PRHDT and FYEKMQ (reference sequence). The V gene lost 5 bases and the J gene lost 7 bases, with 9 bases spanning the gap. The CDR3 is 12 amino acids. The sample comprised PBMCs or a T cell subset sorted from them (not recorded which). This sequence originates from a man aged 18 to 30 who had mild COVID-19 (a few samples of this study predate the infection). Cell type and time point are not known. The chain links TRBV13 to TRBJ2-1, with unresolved D. CDR3 DNA: TGTGCCAGCAGCAGCAGAAAAAATGAGCAGTTCTTC. Its translation: CASSSRKNEQFF. The whole variable domain, remainder taken from reference TRBV13 and TRBJ2-1, is AAGVIQSPRHLIKEKRETATLKCYPIPRHDTVYWYQQGPGQDPQFLISFYEKMQSDKGSIPDRFSAQQFSDYHSELNMSSLELGDSALYFCASSSRKNEQFFGPGTRLTVL.